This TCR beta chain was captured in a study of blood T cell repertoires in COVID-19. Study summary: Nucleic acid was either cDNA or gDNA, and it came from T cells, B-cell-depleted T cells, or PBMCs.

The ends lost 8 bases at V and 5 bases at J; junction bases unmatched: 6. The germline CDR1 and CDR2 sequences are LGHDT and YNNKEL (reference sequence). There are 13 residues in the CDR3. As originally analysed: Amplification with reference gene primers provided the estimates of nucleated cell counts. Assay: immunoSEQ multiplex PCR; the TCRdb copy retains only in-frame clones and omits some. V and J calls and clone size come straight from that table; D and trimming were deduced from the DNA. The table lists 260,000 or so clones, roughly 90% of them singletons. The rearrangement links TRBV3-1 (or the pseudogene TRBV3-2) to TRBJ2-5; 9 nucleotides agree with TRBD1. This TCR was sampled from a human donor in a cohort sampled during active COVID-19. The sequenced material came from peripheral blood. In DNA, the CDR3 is TGTGCCAGCGATCGACAGGGGGAGGAGACCCAGTACTTC. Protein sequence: CASDRQGEETQYF.